This T cell receptor (beta chain) was obtained from a study of T cell responses to AZD1222 COVID-19 vaccine. The study, taken as a whole, reports: Breadth and depth of Spike-specific TCRs rose after two AZD1222 doses. The peak T cell response came first, and repertoires were sampled only after it.

Trimming shortened V by 0 bases and J by 6 bases, and 12 bases separated the two germline ends. The germline gives CDR1 LGHDT, CDR2 YNNKEL (reference sequence). The CDR3 is 15 residues long. Points on this clone: Its antigen remains unidentified.

Only in-frame clones appear in the TCRdb table, and some are missing; sequencing was by immunoSEQ multiplex PCR. The sample includes 100,000 to 150,000 clones, about nine tenths of them seen just once. This TCR came from an adult in good health. This sequence joins TRBV3-1 (or the pseudogene TRBV3-2) and TRBJ2-1; perhaps TRBD1 as D (6 bases). Source: peripheral blood, taken on day 0 of AZD1222 vaccination. The DNA of the CDR3 is TGTGCCAGCAGCCAAGATCCAGCCAGGGGCAATGAGCAGTTCTTC. Protein: CASSQDPARGNEQFF.